The 25 T cell receptor beta chains presented below share a single source sample, sequenced in a study of Graves' ophthalmopathy and Graves' hyperthyroidism. The TCR beta CDR3 regions underwent amplification from RNA transcripts. Second-round multiplex PCR came after a first-round RT-PCR that employed HTBI primers. A single record per CDR3 protein comes from TCRdb applying MiXCR to the multiplex PCR reads. The data contain about half a million distinct CDR3 sequences, approximately 15% of them singletons. Source material: blood. The receptors shown here come from a woman aged 25-40 years with Graves' ophthalmopathy.

Details on this clonotype: This sequence may be a read error, since a much larger clone differs from it by one base. Likely a read error: the CDR3 ends without its conserved phenylalanine or tryptophan. This sequence joins TRBV12-3 or TRBV12-4 and TRBJ1-2; TRBD1 matches 7 bases. V lost 5 bases and J lost 8; bases outside the gene matches: 8. This CDR3 region has 13 residues. This chain's CDR3 is CASSDTGVYGYTY. In DNA, the CDR3 is TGTGCCAGCAGTGACACAGGGGTATACGGCTACACCTAC.

The chain recombines TRBV25-1 with TRBJ1-1; D uncertain. There are 14 residues in the CDR3. CDR1 and CDR2 (germline): MGHDK, SYGVNS. Trimming shortened V by 4 bases and J by 5 bases, and 14 bases separated the two germline ends. CDR3 bases: TGTGCCAGCAGTGTCGAACGCGGCGGGACTGAAGCTTTCTTT. Translated, it gives CASSVERGGTEAFF.

This clonotype was observed many times. The chain is built from TRBV6-5 and TRBJ1-5; possible D gene TRBD1, 6 bases. With 11 bases removed from V and 0 bases from J, the gap between germline ends came to 26 bases. Looked up from germline, CDR1 is MNHEY and CDR2 is SVGAGI. This CDR3 is built from 18 residues. CDR3 in DNA: TGTGCCTGTACTATCGGGGGCTTTCTCGACCATAGCAATCAGCCCCAGCATTTT. Residues: CACTIGGFLDHSNQPQHF.

This clonotype was seen many times. This chain joins TRBV6-1 and TRBJ1-2; D is unresolved. V lost 10 bases, J lost 4 bases, and 10 bases lay in between. The germline V gene has CDR1 MNHNS and CDR2 SASEGT. The CDR3 is 11 amino acids. For the CDR3, the DNA is TGTGCCAATAGCCGTGGCTATGGCTACACCTTC. This codes for CANSRGYGYTF.

The sample holds many counts of this clonotype. J is TRBJ1-2 and V is TRBV10-3, with 8 bases fitting TRBD1. CDR3 length: 15 amino acids. The trim removed 7 bases at V and 7 bases at J, leaving 14 bases unmatched. Germline V lookup: CDR1 ENHRY, CDR2 SYGVKD. The CDR3 DNA reads TGTGCCATCACCGCCAGCCCGGACAGGGATTCTGGCTACACCTTC. Translation: CAITASPDRDSGYTF.

This clonotype was detected many times. The chain joins TRBV28 to TRBJ2-7; D possibly corresponds to TRBD1 (6 bases). This CDR3 spans 14 amino acids. CDR1 and CDR2 from the germline V gene are MDHEN and SYDVKM. V was cut by 3 bases and J by 2 bases, with 11 bases left in between. This CDR3 reads CASSFTAGAYEQYF. The CDR3 DNA is TGTGCCAGCAGTTTCACGGCAGGGGCCTACGAGCAGTACTTC.

On this clonotype itself: Being one base from a much bigger clone, this may be a read error. The genes are TRBV19 and TRBJ1-1; no clear D. The CDR3 has 14 residues. Per the germline V gene, CDR1 is LNHDA and CDR2 is SQIVND (reference sequence). The CDR3 region is CASSSSALNTEACF. The CDR3, as DNA: TGTGCCAGTAGTAGTTCAGCTCTGAACACTGAAGCTTGCTTT.

This clonotype came up many times. The rearrangement uses TRBV6-5 and TRBJ1-3; no clear D gene. The CDR3 contains 15 residues. Trimming took 0 bases from V and 0 from J, leaving 6 bases between them. Germline V CDR1 and CDR2: MNHEY, SVGAGI. The CDR3 DNA reads TGTGCCAGCAGTTACTCGGCCAGCTCTGGAAACACCATATATTTT. This sequence encodes CASSYSASSGNTIYF.

At least ten counts were recorded for this clonotype. The chain recombines TRBV12-5 with TRBJ2-7; D gene uncertain. The CDR3 is 13 residues long. Germline lookup yields CDR1 LGHNT and CDR2 FRNRAP. V was trimmed by 9 bases and J by 1 base, leaving 13 bases between them. The CDR3 DNA is TGTGCTAGCGCATTAGGTGAATCCTACGAGCAGTACTTC. Encoded protein: CASALGESYEQYF. Full variable domain (remainder filled in from reference TRBV12-5 and TRBJ2-7): DARVTQTPRHKVTEMGQEVTMRCQPILGHNTVFWYRQTMMQGLELLAYFRNRAPLDDSGMPKDRFSAEMPDATLATLKIQPSEPRDSAVYFCASALGESYEQYFGPGTRLTVT.

This clonotype was found many times. The chain carries TRBV24-1 and TRBJ1-1; D gene unclear. CDR3 length: 13 residues. Looked up from germline, CDR1 is KGHDR and CDR2 is SFDVKD. V was pared by 5 bases and J by 3 bases, with 9 bases between. The CDR3 coding sequence is TGTGCCACCAGTGCGCTGGGTCACACTGAAGCTTTCTTT. It specifies CATSALGHTEAFF.

This clonotype appeared many times. J is TRBJ1-2 and V is TRBV27; no clear D. Germline-derived CDR1 and CDR2 are MNHEY and SMNVEV (reference sequence). V shed 5 bases and J shed 2 bases, with 3 bases lying between them. The CDR3 sequence is 11 residues long. As DNA, the CDR3 is TGTGCCAGCAGTCTCAACTATGGCTACACCTTC. Encoded protein: CASSLNYGYTF.

This clonotype was observed many times. The chain has TRBV12-3 or TRBV12-4 and TRBJ2-5, with 15 bases fitting TRBD2. Trimming at V came to 5 bases and at J to 0 bases, leaving 13 bases not matched to a gene. The CDR3 extends over 20 amino acids. The CDR3 DNA is TGTGCCAGCAGTCACCGTCCGGGACTAGCGGGGGGTCGGTACCAAGAGACCCAGTACTTC. It codes for CASSHRPGLAGGRYQETQYF.

This clonotype was counted many times. The rearrangement uses TRBV19 and TRBJ2-7, with a possible D match to TRBD1 (6 bases). CDR3 length: 13 residues. Looked up from germline, CDR1 is LNHDA and CDR2 is SQIVND (reference sequence). The V and J ends lost 5 bases and 6 bases respectively, with 14 bases between them. The DNA for the CDR3 is TGTGCCAGTAGTTCGCAACAGGGAACCGAGCAGTACTTC. It specifies CASSSQQGTEQYF.

This clonotype was detected many times. The V and J genes are TRBV20-1 and TRBJ1-2, with 9 bases aligning to TRBD1. Germline lookup yields CDR1 DFQATT and CDR2 SNEGSKA (reference sequence). J lost 5 bases, V lost 6 bases, and 7 bases had no gene match. This CDR3 is built from 13 residues. CDR3 residues: CSASRTGAYGYTF. The CDR3 DNA reads as TGCAGTGCCAGTAGGACAGGGGCTTATGGCTACACCTTC.

At least ten counts were recorded for this clonotype. The rearrangement uses TRBV6-1 and TRBJ2-7; 12 nucleotides align to TRBD2. The junction had 6 bases not matched to a gene; V was cut back by 7 bases and J by 2 bases. The CDR3 runs to 15 residues. Germline CDR1 MNHNS, CDR2 SASEGT. The CDR3 protein is CASTATSGGTYEQYF. CDR3 in DNA: TGTGCCAGCACCGCTACTAGCGGGGGGACCTACGAGCAGTACTTC.

This clonotype has a count of ten or more. The chain recombines TRBV12-3 or TRBV12-4 with TRBJ1-5; TRBD1 is a possible D gene (6 bases). Between the trimmed V and J ends, which lost 5 bases and 4 bases, there was a span of 18 bases. This CDR3 comprises 16 residues. The CDR3 bases are TGTGCCAGCAGTCTCAGACCGGTGGGGGCAAATCAGCCCCAGCATTTT. Its protein is CASSLRPVGANQPQHF.

There are a few counts of this clonotype. This may arise from a read error, as a much more abundant clone is one base away. The V gene is TRBV20-1, the J gene TRBJ2-5; D is undetermined. CDR3 length equals 14 residues. Germline CDR1 reads DFQATT; CDR2 reads SNEGSKA (reference sequence). CDR3 nucleotide sequence: TGCAGTGCTAGAGATAACGAAGGAATCGAGACCAAGTACTTC. Its protein product is CSARDNEGIETKYF.

This clonotype has just a few counts. The chain recombines TRBV6-1 with TRBJ2-5, with 7 positions matching TRBD2. Germline-derived CDR1 and CDR2 are MNHNS and SASEGT. V lost 6 bases, J lost 2 bases, and 3 bases stayed unmatched. The CDR3 spans 13 residues. The CDR3 coding sequence is TGTGCCAGCAGGGTGGGGGGGCAAGAGACCCAGTACTTC. Its translation is CASRVGGQETQYF.

This rearrangement joins TRBV28 to TRBJ1-2, with D unresolved. Germline V gives CDR1 MDHEN, CDR2 SYDVKM. V was clipped by 6 bases and J by 4 bases, with 18 bases between them. The CDR3 has 15 residues. CDR3 nucleotide sequence: TGTGCCAGCAGGCCCAGACTTTACCCCTCCTATGGCTACACCTTC. Translation: CASRPRLYPSYGYTF.

This clonotype was counted ten times or more. The chain has TRBV2 and TRBJ2-5; 12 nucleotides agree with TRBD2. The CDR3 has 16 residues. Germline V lookup: CDR1 SNHLY, CDR2 FYNNEI. V shed 1 base, J shed 5 bases, and the junction held 5 bases outside the gene matches. Here the CDR3 reads CASSEGGLAGRETQYF. CDR3 DNA sequence: TGTGCCAGCAGTGAAGGTGGACTAGCGGGACGGGAGACCCAGTACTTC.

The V and J genes are TRBV19 and TRBJ1-5; D remains ambiguous. Germline V lookup: CDR1 LNHDA, CDR2 SQIVND (reference sequence). The CDR3 length is 14 residues. The V and J ends lost 5 bases and 0 bases respectively, with 8 bases between them. The CDR3 loop is CASSAGRSNQPQHF. The DNA for the CDR3 is TGTGCCAGTAGTGCCGGGCGTAGCAATCAGCCCCAGCATTTT.

This clonotype was seen many times. The chain couples TRBV19 to TRBJ2-7; D gene ambiguous. CDR1 and CDR2 from the germline V gene are LNHDA and SQIVND (reference sequence). CDR3 length: 14 amino acids. V was trimmed by 1 base and J by 3 bases, leaving 10 bases between them. CDR3 protein: CASSIGPNLYEQYF. The CDR3 DNA sequence: TGTGCCAGTAGTATAGGACCTAACCTCTACGAGCAGTACTTC.

This clonotype was seen many times. The V gene is TRBV25-1, the J gene TRBJ2-5; the D gene is possibly TRBD1 (5 bases). The CDR3 length is 15 residues. Trimming cost V 0 bases and J 7 bases, with 15 bases left between them. CDR1 is MGHDK, CDR2 SYGVNS, per germline. The CDR3 nucleotides are TGTGCCAGCAGTGAATACTCAGACAGAGGTGGGACCCAGTACTTC. It is translated as CASSEYSDRGGTQYF.

This clonotype was counted many times. The rearrangement links TRBV28 to TRBJ2-7, with 12 bases identical to TRBD2. CDR3 size: 15 residues. Germline V gives CDR1 MDHEN, CDR2 SYDVKM. The ends lost 5 bases at V and 3 bases at J; junction bases unmatched: 5. The CDR3 nucleotides are TGTGCCAGCAGTCTGATGACTAGCGGGAGCTACGAGCAGTACTTC. Translating it yields CASSLMTSGSYEQYF. The variable domain in full, completed from reference TRBV28 and TRBJ2-7, reads DVKVTQSSRYLVKRTGEKVFLECVQDMDHENMFWYRQDPGLGLRLIYFSYDVKMKEKGDIPEGYSVSREKKERFSLILESASTNQTSMYLCASSLMTSGSYEQYFGPGTRLTVT.

This clonotype occurred a few times. CDR3 sequence: CASSPGTSGSYYEQYF. CDR3 nucleotide sequence: TGTGCCAGCAGCCCCGGGACTAGCGGGAGTTACTACGAGCAGTACTTC. The V call is TRBV4-2, the J call TRBJ2-7, with 14 positions matching TRBD2. The germline V gene encodes CDR1 LGHNA and CDR2 YNFKEQ. V shed 4 bases and J 3 bases; nucleotides not matched to a gene: 5. The CDR3 consists of 16 residues.